This is a list of T cell receptor beta chains from one sample in a study of cytomegalovirus exposure and HLA in healthy donors. Clones were sequenced by immunoSEQ multiplex PCR, and TCRdb holds only the in-frame ones, with some missing. The sample holds about 150,000 clones, roughly 85% seen once. Sequencing was performed on PBMCs. Source of these receptors: a male donor in good health and CMV-seronegative. Each CDR3 is given with its conserved first and last residue. The D gene is left open where the match is weak. Size tells how often a clone was seen (once, few, many) or the class of an expanded clone, and some rows leave it out.

length	V	size	J	D	DNA	CDR3
14	TRBV7-9	.	TRBJ1-1	TRBD1	TGTGCCAGCAGCCCAGGGACAGGGACCACTGAAGCTTTCTTT	CASSPGTGTTEAFF
17	TRBV7-2	few	TRBJ1-2	TRBD1	TGTGCCAGCAGCTTAGCGGAGGGGGCGGGTCGTCTTGGTGGCTACACCTTC	CASSLAEGAGRLGGYTF
17	TRBV4-1	.	TRBJ2-7	TRBD1	TGCGCCAGCAGCCAAGCTCGACCGGGACAGGGAACCTACGAGCAGTACTTC	CASSQARPGQGTYEQYF
15	TRBV5-1	.	TRBJ2-1	.	TGCGCCAGCAGCTCCGCGGGTACTTCCTACAATGAGCAGTTCTTC	CASSSAGTSYNEQFF
15	TRBV19	.	TRBJ1-5	.	TGTGCCAGCACGGGAGTTAGCAATAGCAATCAGCCCCAGCATTTT	CASTGVSNSNQPQHF
14	TRBV5-1	.	TRBJ2-1	TRBD2	TGCGCCAGCAGCTTGGGCGGGAGTGAGAATGAGCAGTTCTTC	CASSLGGSENEQFF
14	TRBV10-3	.	TRBJ2-1	TRBD1	TGTGCCATCAGGGGAGGGGGACAGGGGGGCGAGCAGTTCTTC	CAIRGGGQGGEQFF
15	TRBV4-1	.	TRBJ2-3	TRBD2	TGCGCCAGCAGCCAAGTAGGACTAGCGTTTGATACGCAGTATTTT	CASSQVGLAFDTQYF
17	TRBV30	.	TRBJ1-1	TRBD1	TGTGCCTGGAGTGTACGATGGTCTAGGGGGCAGGCACACGAAGCTTTCTTT	CAWSVRWSRGQAHEAFF
16	TRBV19	once	TRBJ2-1	TRBD1	TGTGCCAGTAGTATAGGTGACAGGGGGCCAGTCGATGAGCAGTTCTTC	CASSIGDRGPVDEQFF
15	TRBV2	.	TRBJ2-3	.	TGTGCCAGCGGCGAGGAGGGAACTAGCACAGATACGCAGTATTTT	CASGEEGTSTDTQYF
15	TRBV5-1	.	TRBJ2-5	.	TGCGCCAGCAGCTCGACTGGAGGGACCCAAGAGACCCAGTACTTC	CASSSTGGTQETQYF
16	TRBV11-3	few	TRBJ1-6	.	TGTGCCAGCAGCTTAGATCCGGTAGGGGGAAATTCACCCCTCCACTTT	CASSLDPVGGNSPLHF
14	TRBV5-6	.	TRBJ2-7	TRBD1	TGTGCCAGCAACACCGGATGGGGACAGTACGAGCAGTACTTC	CASNTGWGQYEQYF
16	TRBV7-9	.	TRBJ2-3	TRBD1	TGTGCCAGCAGCCGAACACAGGACAGGCCCACAGATACGCAGTATTTT	CASSRTQDRPTDTQYF
14	TRBV2	once	TRBJ2-1	TRBD2	TGTGCCAGCAATCTTCTAGCGGGACGGAATGAGCAGTTCTTC	CASNLLAGRNEQFF
14	TRBV18	.	TRBJ2-7	.	TGTGCCAGCTCACTCACTCAGGGACTTGGGGAGCAGTACTTC	CASSLTQGLGEQYF
18	TRBV7-6	.	TRBJ2-5	TRBD2	TGTGCCAGCAGCTTTCGACTAGCGGGGGGCGGAATCCAAGAGACCCAGTACTTC	CASSFRLAGGGIQETQYF
13	TRBV7-2	.	TRBJ2-2	.	TGTGCCAGCAACTTTGAGAGGACCGGGGAGCTGTTTTTT	CASNFERTGELFF
14	TRBV11-3	.	TRBJ1-1	.	TGTGCCAGCAGCCCCGACGGAGAGAACACTGAAGCTTTCTTT	CASSPDGENTEAFF
14	TRBV5-1	few	TRBJ2-7	TRBD1	TGCGCCAGCAGCCCTCCGGGACAGGGATACGAGCAGTACTTC	CASSPPGQGYEQYF
13	TRBV5-4	few	TRBJ2-7	.	TGTGCCAGCAGCCAGGGCCCCGTTGGCGAGCAGTACTTC	CASSQGPVGEQYF
16	TRBV6-5	.	TRBJ2-4	.	TGTGCCAGCAGTTACTCTTATGAGGGCACCAAAAACATTCAGTACTTC	CASSYSYEGTKNIQYF
13	TRBV18	.	TRBJ2-7	.	TGTGCCAGCTCACCACGGGGCGGAAGCGAGCAGTACTTC	CASSPRGGSEQYF
12	TRBV7-3	.	TRBJ2-3	TRBD1	TGTGCCAGCAGCACCCCCCAGGGGGCGCAGTATTTT	CASSTPQGAQYF
14	TRBV7-8	.	TRBJ1-5	.	TGTGCCAGCAGCTTAAACAGGGACCATCAGCCCCAGCATTTT	CASSLNRDHQPQHF
13	TRBV9	.	TRBJ2-3	.	TGTGCCAGCAGCGGAGCCCTCACAGATACGCAGTATTTT	CASSGALTDTQYF
16	TRBV4-1	.	TRBJ1-5	.	TGCGCCAGCAGCCACCCACAGGGAGAAAGGAATCAGCCCCAGCATTTT	CASSHPQGERNQPQHF
16	TRBV29-1	few	TRBJ2-7	.	TGCAGCGCCCTGGCCTTAATGGCAGGGGGGCGCGGCGAGCAGTACTTC	CSALALMAGGRGEQYF
17	TRBV18	.	TRBJ2-3	TRBD2	TGTGCCAGCTCACCATTACTAGCGGGGGGGCGCACAGATACGCAGTATTTT	CASSPLLAGGRTDTQYF
14	TRBV21-1	.	TRBJ1-3	.	TGTGCCAGCAGCCCTCTCTCGGGTGGAAACACCATATATTTT	CASSPLSGGNTIYF
14	TRBV30	.	TRBJ2-7	TRBD1	TGTGCCTGGAGTGTAGCAGGGGGCTTCTACGAGCAGTACTTC	CAWSVAGGFYEQYF
15	TRBV7-2	.	TRBJ2-1	TRBD2	TGTGCCAGCAGCGCCCCTAGCGGGGGTATCAATGAGCAGTTCTTC	CASSAPSGGINEQFF
13	TRBV6-5	.	TRBJ1-1	.	TGTGCCAGCAGTGCGGTGGGTAACACTGAAGCTTTCTTT	CASSAVGNTEAFF
14	TRBV7-9	.	TRBJ2-7	TRBD2	TGTGCCAGCAGCTTGAGGGCGGGAGGAGGGGAGCAGTACTTC	CASSLRAGGGEQYF
13	TRBV19	.	TRBJ1-1	.	TGTGCCAGTAGAGAAATCAGGAACACTGAAGCTTTCTTT	CASREIRNTEAFF
15	TRBV19	few	TRBJ1-5	.	TGTGCCAGTAGTATTGAGACTAGGACTTTAGGGACCCAGCATTTT	CASSIETRTLGTQHF
13	TRBV7-2	.	TRBJ1-1	.	TGTGCCAGCAGCCTACGACAGAACACTGAAGCTTTCTTT	CASSLRQNTEAFF
16	TRBV11-3	once	TRBJ2-5	TRBD2	TGTGCCAGCAGCCCTAGCGGGGGGGCCGGGCCCGAGACCCAGTACTTC	CASSPSGGAGPETQYF
16	TRBV18	.	TRBJ2-3	.	TGTGCCAGCTCACCACCATTTATCGGGGGCACAGATACGCAGTATTTT	CASSPPFIGGTDTQYF
14	TRBV21-1	.	TRBJ2-3	.	TGTGCCAGCAACCCAGGGGGACGCACAGATACGCAGTATTTT	CASNPGGRTDTQYF
14	TRBV5-4	.	TRBJ1-2	.	TGTGCCAGCAGCACCCGGGTCCAGGGCTATGGCTACACCTTC	CASSTRVQGYGYTF
15	TRBV7-2	once	TRBJ1-1	.	TGTGCCAGCAGCTTAATTCCGGGGTTGGGCACTGAAGCTTTCTTT	CASSLIPGLGTEAFF
15	TRBV5-1	.	TRBJ1-1	TRBD1	TGCGCCAGCAGCTCAAGGACAGGAAGCCCCACTGAAGCTTTCTTT	CASSSRTGSPTEAFF
12	TRBV30	.	TRBJ2-3	TRBD2	TGTGCCTGGGGGACTAGGAGGGATACGCAGTATTTT	CAWGTRRDTQYF
16	TRBV5-6	.	TRBJ2-7	TRBD2	TGTGCCAGCAGCTTGGTCTTAGCGGGGGGGCACTACGAGCAGTACTTC	CASSLVLAGGHYEQYF
12	TRBV29-1	.	TRBJ1-1	.	TGCAGCGTTGCGAAGCTCAACACTGAAGCTTTCTTT	CSVAKLNTEAFF
14	TRBV6-6	.	TRBJ1-5	TRBD1	TGTGCCAGCATTCCGACAGGGAAGGGTCAGCCCCAGCATTTT	CASIPTGKGQPQHF
15	TRBV7-3	.	TRBJ2-1	TRBD2	TGTGCCAGCAGCTCACTAGCGGGGGCCTTCAATGAGCAGTTCTTC	CASSSLAGAFNEQFF
17	TRBV7-6	.	TRBJ2-7	.	TGTGCCAGCAGCTTAGCGTTCTACCGGGATTCGAGGTACGAGCAGTACTTC	CASSLAFYRDSRYEQYF
15	TRBV6-1	once	TRBJ1-5	TRBD1	TGTGCCAGCAGTCCCCGGACAGGGTTCAATCAGCCCCAGCATTTT	CASSPRTGFNQPQHF
17	TRBV5-4	.	TRBJ2-1	TRBD2	TGTGCCAGCAGCCACCTAGCGGGAGGCCACTCCTACAATGAGCAGTTCTTC	CASSHLAGGHSYNEQFF
14	TRBV7-9	.	TRBJ1-2	.	TGTTCCAGCAGCTTAGGTCCACCGCACAATGGCTCCACCTTC	CSSSLGPPHNGSTF